A single sample gave rise to the 30 T cell receptor beta chains below, sequenced in a study of blood T cells in healthy people across ages. Using a J-beta primer mix together with a sample-barcoded 5' primer, a second PCR was run for about 6 to 11 cycles. A single record per CDR3 protein comes from TCRdb applying MiXCR to the 5' RACE reads. The sample carries about 1.4 million distinct CDR3 sequences, 59% recorded once. Source material: blood. The source of these receptors is a man aged 18 to 29 in good health.

Here the CDR3 reads CASTPFRTEETQYF. For the CDR3, the DNA is TGTGCCAGCACCCCATTCAGGACTGAGGAGACCCAGTACTTC. The rearrangement links TRBV2 to TRBJ2-5; D is possibly TRBD2 (5 bases). The germline gives CDR1 SNHLY, CDR2 FYNNEI. The length of the CDR3 is 14 residues. Trimming took off 7 bases at V and 5 bases at J, with 17 bases between the two ends.

The sample holds a few counts of this clonotype. The rearrangement links TRBV20-1 to TRBJ2-7; 10 bases agree with TRBD2. This CDR3 has 16 residues. The V gene end was trimmed by 3 bases and the J gene end by 0 bases; junction bases not matched to a gene: 8. Per the germline V gene, CDR1 is DFQATT and CDR2 is SNEGSKA (reference sequence). CDR3 sequence: CSASVAGGGSSYEQYF. The CDR3 DNA is TGCAGTGCTAGTGTAGCGGGGGGTGGAAGCTCCTACGAGCAGTACTTC.

The genes are TRBV10-3 and TRBJ2-4; D is possibly TRBD2 (5 bases). V was pared by 3 bases and J by 8 bases, with 8 bases between. The CDR3 runs to 12 residues. The germline CDR1 and CDR2 sequences are ENHRY and SYGVKD. CDR3 bases: TGTGCCATCAGTGACGGGAAGGACATTCAGTACTTC. Its protein is CAISDGKDIQYF.

The chain links TRBV10-3 to TRBJ1-1, with D uncertain. Per germline, CDR1 ENHRY and CDR2 SYGVKD. The ends were cut back, 0 bases at V and 3 bases at J, with 5 bases in the middle. The CDR3 runs 13 residues. The CDR3 DNA is TGTGCCATCAGTGAGTCTGCCGACACTGAAGCTTTCTTT. It codes for CAISESADTEAFF.

The chain couples TRBV7-9 to TRBJ2-5; D unclear. V was pared by 1 base and J by 2 bases, with 8 bases between. This CDR3 spans 14 amino acids. CDR1 is SEHNR and CDR2 is FQNEAQ in the germline V gene (reference sequence). As DNA, the CDR3 is TGTGCCAGCAGCTTAGTCCAGCCTCAAGAGACCCAGTACTTC. Its translation is CASSLVQPQETQYF.

The V call is TRBV11-2, the J call TRBJ2-1; D is perhaps TRBD1 (5 bases). V lost 5 bases and J 8 bases, leaving 16 bases between the germline ends. This CDR3 is built from 14 residues. Germline V CDR1 and CDR2: SGHAT, FQNNGV. The CDR3 region is CASSPGQNADEQFF. CDR3 bases: TGTGCCAGCAGCCCCGGACAAAACGCCGATGAGCAGTTCTTC.

This rearrangement joins TRBV12-3 or TRBV12-4 to TRBJ1-5; D possibly corresponds to TRBD1 (5 bases). V lost 1 base to trimming and J lost 1 base, with 8 bases between them. The CDR3 is made up of 15 amino acids. In DNA, the CDR3 is TGTGCCAGCAGTTTAGAAGGGGCCAGCAATCAGCCCCAGCATTTT. The encoded protein is CASSLEGASNQPQHF.

This sequence joins TRBV7-6 and TRBJ1-4; D is undetermined. Trimming removed 4 bases at V and 5 bases at J, with 8 bases between. Germline V CDR1 and CDR2: SGHVS, FNYEAQ. CDR3 length: 13 amino acids. The DNA of the CDR3 is TGTGCCAGCAGCTACGACACGAATGAAAAACTGTTTTTT. It yields the protein CASSYDTNEKLFF.

Only a few counts were recorded for this clonotype. The chain employs TRBV6-1 and TRBJ1-2; possibly TRBD1 for D (6 bases). Per germline, CDR1 MNHNS and CDR2 SASEGT. V lost 3 bases and J lost 3, with 14 bases in between. The CDR3 spans 15 residues. This chain's CDR3 is CASSDAGTLDYGYTF. The CDR3 DNA reads as TGTGCCAGCAGTGATGCCGGGACACTAGACTATGGCTACACCTTC.

This chain uses TRBV20-1 with TRBJ2-1; TRBD2 matches 13 bases. Germline lookup yields CDR1 DFQATT and CDR2 SNEGSKA (reference sequence). V shed 1 base and J 7 bases; nucleotides not matched to a gene: 7. The CDR3 spans 16 residues. CDR3 region: CSARGLAGGPLNEQFF. For the CDR3, the DNA is TGCAGTGCTAGAGGACTAGCGGGAGGCCCTTTGAATGAGCAGTTCTTC.

V gene TRBV12-3 or TRBV12-4 combines with J gene TRBJ2-5; no clear D gene. The CDR3 runs to 16 residues. V lost 5 bases to trimming and J lost 4 bases, with 20 bases between them. The CDR3 DNA sequence: TGTGCCAGCAGTCCCCCGAGTTATCCGGCGCGAGAGACCCAGTACTTC. Encoded protein: CASSPPSYPARETQYF.

This clonotype was seen only a few times. The chain carries TRBV28 and TRBJ2-7, with D possibly TRBD1 on 6 matching bases. The germline V and J ends were trimmed by 7 bases and 5 bases, with 18 bases remaining between them. The CDR3 has 14 amino acids. The germline V gene encodes CDR1 MDHEN and CDR2 SYDVKM. The CDR3, as DNA: TGTGCCAGCAAGCAGTGGACAGAACGTAACGAGCAGTACTTC. This sequence encodes CASKQWTERNEQYF.

V is TRBV4-1 and J is TRBJ1-5, with 7 nucleotides matching TRBD1. Germline CDR1 MGHRA, CDR2 YSYEKL. V lost 3 bases and J lost 4; bases outside the gene matches: 6. The CDR3 is 15 amino acids. The CDR3 DNA reads TGCGCCAGCAGCCAGGTGGGGACAGCGAATCAGCCCCAGCATTTT. It yields the protein CASSQVGTANQPQHF.

This sequence joins TRBV29-1 and TRBJ2-5; D perhaps matches TRBD2 (5 bases). With 6 bases removed from V and 5 bases from J, the gap between germline ends came to 10 bases. The germline CDR1 and CDR2 sequences are SQVTM and ANQGSEA. The CDR3 extends over 11 amino acids. DNA of the CDR3: TGCAGCGTGTGGAGGAGGGAGACCCAGTACTTC. It codes for CSVWRRETQYF.

The CDR3 nucleotides read TGCGCCAGCAGCTGGACAGGGGGCCCAGATACGCAGTATTTT. Protein: CASSWTGGPDTQYF. This sequence joins TRBV5-1 and TRBJ2-3, with 11 positions matching TRBD1. The CDR3 spans 14 residues. Germline lookup yields CDR1 SGHRS and CDR2 YFSETQ. Germline trimming cut 3 bases from V and 4 bases from J; bases unmatched to any gene: 1.

The sample holds one count of this clonotype. The CDR3 here is CASSLVRPAEAFF. The CDR3 coding sequence is TGTGCCAGCAGCTTAGTACGCCCGGCTGAAGCTTTCTTT. The chain recombines TRBV7-2 with TRBJ1-1; D uncertain. Deletions cut 1 base from V and 6 bases from J, with 9 bases between. The CDR3 is 13 amino acids. Per the germline V gene, CDR1 is SGHTA and CDR2 is FQGNSA.

The V call is TRBV29-1, the J call TRBJ2-2; no firm D call. Per the germline V gene, CDR1 is SQVTM and CDR2 is ANQGSEA. The CDR3 consists of 12 residues. With 4 bases removed from V and 5 bases from J, the gap between germline ends came to 8 bases. Written as DNA, the CDR3 is TGCAGCGTTGTTCCCGGTACCGGGGAGCTGTTTTTT. Protein sequence: CSVVPGTGELFF.

The chain has TRBV12-3 or TRBV12-4 and TRBJ2-1; TRBD2 matches 11 bases. V shed 6 bases, J shed 4 bases, and the junction held 17 bases outside the gene matches. The CDR3 spans 19 residues. The CDR3 protein is CASSPNSSSGRYSYNEQFF. CDR3 DNA sequence: TGTGCCAGCAGCCCGAACTCTTCTAGCGGGAGGTATTCATACAATGAGCAGTTCTTC.

The genes are TRBV4-1 and TRBJ1-2; D gene uncertain. The CDR3 sequence is 13 residues long. V lost 2 bases to trimming and J lost 3 bases, with 7 bases between them. Looked up from germline, CDR1 is MGHRA and CDR2 is YSYEKL. CDR3 in amino acids: CASSQRGDYGYTF. The CDR3 DNA follows: TGCGCCAGCAGCCAACGTGGAGACTATGGCTACACCTTC.

The chain employs TRBV2 and TRBJ2-5, with D possibly being TRBD1 or TRBD2 (7 bases each). With the DNA end fitting TRBJ2-7 better, the J assignment may be wrong. CDR3 length equals 17 residues. From germline, CDR1 is SNHLY and CDR2 FYNNEI. The CDR3 spells CASSRQGGSNSPYEQYF. The CDR3 bases are TGTGCCAGCAGCCGACAGGGAGGGTCTAATAGCCCCTACGAGCAGTACTTC.

This clonotype was found a few times. The CDR3 sequence is CASSQFVTVTYEQYF. The CDR3 DNA follows: TGCGCCAGCAGCCAATTCGTGACAGTTACCTACGAGCAGTACTTC. The chain is built from TRBV4-1 and TRBJ2-5, with D tentatively TRBD1 (5 bases). The DNA end favors TRBJ2-7, so the J call may be wrong. The CDR3 runs to 15 residues. The germline gives CDR1 MGHRA, CDR2 YSYEKL.

Turning to this clonotype: At one boundary the junction diverges from the germline segment, which might be a read error. The gene calls are TRBV10-3 and TRBJ2-7; either TRBD1 or TRBD2 may fit D (5 bases each). This CDR3 contains 16 residues. Germline loops: CDR1 ENHRY, CDR2 SYGVKD. CDR3 bases: TGTGCCATCAGTGAAGGCTCAATGAGGGGTTCCTGCGAGCAGTACTTC. As protein: CAISEGSMRGSCEQYF.

This clonotype has more than one count but fewer than ten. The chain uses TRBV7-2 and TRBJ2-7, with D uncertain. The CDR3 loop spans 14 amino acids. Germline V gene lookup returns CDR1 SGHTA and CDR2 FQGNSA. Trimming shortened V by 5 bases and J by 2 bases, and 13 bases separated the two germline ends. The CDR3 DNA is TGTGCCAGCAGCCTCGAAATCGGTCCCTACGAGCAGTACTTC. This codes for CASSLEIGPYEQYF.

The J gene is TRBJ1-2, the V gene TRBV6-5, with a weak D call TRBD1 (5 bases). The V gene's germline CDR1 is MNHEY and CDR2 SVGAGI. V lost 4 bases to trimming and J lost 6 bases, with 18 bases between them. The CDR3 contains 15 residues. CDR3 sequence (DNA): TGTGCCAGCAGTTTGGAGGGGACGGCGACAAATGGCTACACCTTC. This translates into CASSLEGTATNGYTF.

The V gene is TRBV7-2, the J gene TRBJ2-7; no reliable D call. The V end lost 0 bases, the J end lost 2 bases, and 8 bases lay between the germline ends. This CDR3 comprises 14 residues. Germline CDR1 and CDR2: SGHTA and FQGNSA. The CDR3 sequence is CASSLAVSPYEQYF. The CDR3 DNA follows: TGTGCCAGCAGCTTAGCGGTGTCCCCCTACGAGCAGTACTTC.

The V and J genes are TRBV21-1 and TRBJ1-4. TRBV21-1 is classified as a pseudogene. The CDR3 has 8 residues. CDR3 DNA: TGTGCCAGCTTAAAACTGTTTTTT. Protein sequence: CASLKLFF.

This clonotype has a handful of counts. This chain links TRBV6-2 or TRBV6-3 with TRBJ2-3; D gene uncertain. The CDR3 has 13 amino acids. Germline V gene data show CDR1 as MNHEY and CDR2 as SVGEGT. Trimming shortened V by 4 bases and J by 5 bases, and 10 bases separated the two germline ends. The CDR3 loop is CASSSAERDTQYF. CDR3 sequence (DNA): TGTGCCAGCAGTTCGGCTGAACGAGATACGCAGTATTTT.

The chain joins TRBV2 to TRBJ1-2, with TRBD1 matching 9 bases. From germline, CDR1 is SNHLY and CDR2 FYNNEI. The CDR3 length is 14 residues. The junction had 5 bases not matched to a gene; V was cut back by 6 bases and J by 3 bases. The CDR3 region is CASRRTGGDYGYTF. The CDR3 DNA follows: TGTGCCAGCAGGAGAACAGGGGGCGACTATGGCTACACCTTC.

The chain links TRBV4-1 to TRBJ2-7; D may match TRBD1 or TRBD2 (5 bases each). Looked up from germline, CDR1 is MGHRA and CDR2 is YSYEKL. Trimming cost V 1 base and J 7 bases, with 14 bases left between them. The CDR3 has 14 residues. In DNA form, the CDR3 reads TGCGCCAGCAGCCAAGGCCCGGGACCCCGAGAGCAGTACTTC. Its protein is CASSQGPGPREQYF.

The chain employs TRBV5-4 and TRBJ2-1; D not resolved. Germline V lookup: CDR1 SGHNT, CDR2 YYREEE (reference sequence). Trimming took off 0 bases at V and 4 bases at J, with 11 bases between the two ends. The CDR3 loop spans 15 amino acids. The CDR3 protein is CASSLGAYEYNEQFF. As DNA, the CDR3 is TGTGCCAGCAGCTTGGGAGCCTACGAGTACAATGAGCAGTTCTTC. Filled out from reference TRBV5-4 and TRBJ2-1, the complete variable domain reads ETGVTQSPTHLIKTRGQQVTLRCSSQSGHNTVSWYQQALGQGPQFIFQYYREEENGRGNFPPRFSGLQFPNYSSELNVNALELDDSALYLCASSLGAYEYNEQFFGPGTRLTVL.